This T cell receptor (beta chain) was identified in a study of T cells after yellow fever vaccination. Study summary: The SMART-Seq v4 Ultra Low Input method served to prepare the low-cell-number fractions. Study-wide findings and caveats: Post-booster samples contained most primary-vaccination clones (around 95% CD4, about 90% CD8). A minor fraction of clonotypes spanned both CD4 and CD8 compartments.

In this sample, this clonotype turned up many times. Its antigen is currently unknown. An end of the junction differs from the germline gene, which may be a read error. The CDR3 covers 12 residues. Germline V gene lookup returns CDR1 SNHLY and CDR2 FYNNEI. UMIs were added to TCR cDNA along with a universal primer site when it was made by 5'RACE template switching. TCRdb fed the 5' RACE reads into MiXCR, producing one record per CDR3 protein. The sample carries 300,000 or so distinct CDR3 sequences, 13% recorded once. The source was CD4+ T cells sorted from PBMCs, collected 45 days after the yellow fever booster vaccination. The chain couples TRBV2 to TRBJ2-7, with D hard to call. The source is a man younger than 40 who received the YFV17D yellow fever vaccine. CDR3 DNA: TGTGCCAGCAGTGAACCCCCCAGCGAGGAGTACTTC. This sequence encodes CASSEPPSEEYF. Variable domain in full (rest from reference TRBV2 and TRBJ2-7): EPEVTQTPSHQVTQMGQEVILRCVPISNHLYFYWYRQILGQKVEFLVSFYNNEISEKSEIFDDQFSVERPDGSNFTLKIRSTKLEDSAMYFCASSEPPSEEYFGPGTRLTVT.